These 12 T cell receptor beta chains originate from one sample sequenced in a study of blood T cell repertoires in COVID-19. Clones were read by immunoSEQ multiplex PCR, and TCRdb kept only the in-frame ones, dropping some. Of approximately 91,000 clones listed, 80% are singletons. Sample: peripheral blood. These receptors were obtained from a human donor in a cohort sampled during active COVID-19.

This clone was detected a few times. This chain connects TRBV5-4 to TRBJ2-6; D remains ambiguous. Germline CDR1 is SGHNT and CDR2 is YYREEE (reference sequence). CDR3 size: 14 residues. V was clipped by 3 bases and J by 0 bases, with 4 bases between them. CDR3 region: CASSWSSGANVLTF. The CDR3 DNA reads TGTGCCAGCAGCTGGAGCTCTGGGGCCAACGTCCTGACTTTC.

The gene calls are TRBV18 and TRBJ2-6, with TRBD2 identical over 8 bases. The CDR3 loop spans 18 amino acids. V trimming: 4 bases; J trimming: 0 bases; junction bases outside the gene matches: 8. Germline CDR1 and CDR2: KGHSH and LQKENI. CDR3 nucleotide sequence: TGTGCCAGCTCACTCCCGGGACTAGTGGGCTCTGGGGCCAACGTCCTGACTTTC. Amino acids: CASSLPGLVGSGANVLTF.

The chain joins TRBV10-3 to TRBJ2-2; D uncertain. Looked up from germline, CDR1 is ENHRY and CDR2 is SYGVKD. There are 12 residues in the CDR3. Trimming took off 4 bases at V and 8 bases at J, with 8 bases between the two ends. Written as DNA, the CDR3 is TGTGCCATCAGTGGGGCCGGAGGGGAGCTGTTTTTT. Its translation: CAISGAGGELFF.

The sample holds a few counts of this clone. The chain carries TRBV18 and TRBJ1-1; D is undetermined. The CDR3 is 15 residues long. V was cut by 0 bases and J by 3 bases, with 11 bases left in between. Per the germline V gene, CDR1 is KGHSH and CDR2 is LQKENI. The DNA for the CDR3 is TGTGCCAGCTCACCACCCAGTCGAGCGGACACTGAAGCTTTCTTT. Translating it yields CASSPPSRADTEAFF.

CDR3 in DNA: TGTGCCAGTAGGCGGGACGGAGCCTACAATGAGCAGTTCTTC. This gives the protein CASRRDGAYNEQFF. The J gene is TRBJ2-1, the V gene TRBV19, with a tentative D call TRBD2 (6 bases). Germline V CDR1 and CDR2: LNHDA, SQIVND (reference sequence). Trimming stripped 6 bases from V and 2 bases from J, with 11 bases between. The CDR3 is 14 amino acids.

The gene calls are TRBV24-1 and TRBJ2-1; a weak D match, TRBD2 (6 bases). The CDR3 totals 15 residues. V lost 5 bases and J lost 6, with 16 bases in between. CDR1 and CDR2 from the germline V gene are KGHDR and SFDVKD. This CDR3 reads CATSVGTGGFNEQFF. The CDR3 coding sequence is TGTGCCACCAGTGTCGGGACTGGGGGATTCAATGAGCAGTTCTTC.

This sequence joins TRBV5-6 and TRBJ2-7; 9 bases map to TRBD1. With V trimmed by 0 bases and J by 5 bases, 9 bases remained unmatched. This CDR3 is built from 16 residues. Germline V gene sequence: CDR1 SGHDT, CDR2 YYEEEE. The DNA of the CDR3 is TGTGCCAGCAGCTTGGCTCTTGGGACAGGGATCCACGAGCAGTACTTC. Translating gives CASSLALGTGIHEQYF.

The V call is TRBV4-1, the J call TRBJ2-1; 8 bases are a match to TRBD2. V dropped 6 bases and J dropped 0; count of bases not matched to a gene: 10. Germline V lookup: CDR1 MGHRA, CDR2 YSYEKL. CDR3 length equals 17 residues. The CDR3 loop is CASSTKLTSGSYNEQFF. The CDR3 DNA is TGCGCCAGCAGTACAAAACTAACTAGCGGCTCCTACAATGAGCAGTTCTTC.

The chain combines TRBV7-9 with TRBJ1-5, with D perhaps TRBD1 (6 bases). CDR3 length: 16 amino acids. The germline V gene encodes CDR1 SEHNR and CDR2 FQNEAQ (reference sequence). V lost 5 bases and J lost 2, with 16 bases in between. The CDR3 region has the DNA TGTGCCAGCAGCCCTTTAGGGGGACGGGGCAATCAGCCCCAGCATTTT. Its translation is CASSPLGGRGNQPQHF.

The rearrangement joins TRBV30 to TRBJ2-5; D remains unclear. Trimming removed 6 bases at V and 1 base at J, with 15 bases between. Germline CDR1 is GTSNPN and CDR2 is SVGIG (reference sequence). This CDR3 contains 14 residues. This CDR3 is CACVYGWRQETQYF. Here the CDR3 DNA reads TGTGCCTGCGTATACGGGTGGCGCCAAGAGACCCAGTACTTC.

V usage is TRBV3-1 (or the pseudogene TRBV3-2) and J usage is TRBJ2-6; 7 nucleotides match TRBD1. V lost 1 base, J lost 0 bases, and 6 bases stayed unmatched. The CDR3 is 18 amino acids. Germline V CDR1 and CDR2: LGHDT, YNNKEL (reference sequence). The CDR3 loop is CASSQVGTEFSGANVLTF. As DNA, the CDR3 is TGTGCCAGCAGCCAAGTAGGGACAGAATTCTCTGGGGCCAACGTCCTGACTTTC.

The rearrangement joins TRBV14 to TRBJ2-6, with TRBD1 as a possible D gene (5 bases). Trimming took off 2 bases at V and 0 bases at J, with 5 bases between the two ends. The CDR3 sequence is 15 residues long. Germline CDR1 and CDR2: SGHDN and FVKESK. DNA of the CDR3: TGTGCCAGCAGCCAAAGGGGCTCTGGGGCCAACGTCCTGACTTTC. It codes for CASSQRGSGANVLTF.